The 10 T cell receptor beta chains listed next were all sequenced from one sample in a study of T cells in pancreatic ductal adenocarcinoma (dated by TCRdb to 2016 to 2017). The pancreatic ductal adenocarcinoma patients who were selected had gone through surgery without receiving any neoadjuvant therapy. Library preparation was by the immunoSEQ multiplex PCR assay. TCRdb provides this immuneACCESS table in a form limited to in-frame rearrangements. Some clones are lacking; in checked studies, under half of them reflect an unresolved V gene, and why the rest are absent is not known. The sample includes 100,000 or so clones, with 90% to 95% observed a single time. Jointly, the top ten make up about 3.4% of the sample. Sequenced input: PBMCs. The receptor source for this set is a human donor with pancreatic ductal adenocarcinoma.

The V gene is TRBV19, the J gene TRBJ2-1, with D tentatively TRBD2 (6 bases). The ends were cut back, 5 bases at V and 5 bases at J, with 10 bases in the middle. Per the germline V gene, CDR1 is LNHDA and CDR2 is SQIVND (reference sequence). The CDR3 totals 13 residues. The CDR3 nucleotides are TGTGCCAGTAGTGGAGGGGTGGACAATGAGCAGTTCTTC. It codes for CASSGGVDNEQFF. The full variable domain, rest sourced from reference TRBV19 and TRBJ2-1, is DGGITQSPKYLFRKEGQNVTLSCEQNLNHDAMYWYRQDPGQGLRLIYYSQIVNDFQKGDIAEGYSVSREKKESFPLTVTSAQKNPTAFYLCASSGGVDNEQFFGPGTRLTVL.

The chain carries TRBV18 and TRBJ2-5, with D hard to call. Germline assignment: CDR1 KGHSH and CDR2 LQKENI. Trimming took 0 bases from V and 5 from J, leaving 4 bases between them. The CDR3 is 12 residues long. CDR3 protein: CASSPPGETQYF. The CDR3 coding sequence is TGTGCCAGCTCACCACCGGGCGAGACCCAGTACTTC.

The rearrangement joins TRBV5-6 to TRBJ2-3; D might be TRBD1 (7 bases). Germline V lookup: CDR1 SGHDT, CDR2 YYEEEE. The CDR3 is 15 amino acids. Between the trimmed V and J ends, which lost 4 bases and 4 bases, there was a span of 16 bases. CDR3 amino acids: CASSQGGPGADTQYF. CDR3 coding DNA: TGTGCCAGCAGCCAGGGGGGTCCAGGGGCAGATACGCAGTATTTT.

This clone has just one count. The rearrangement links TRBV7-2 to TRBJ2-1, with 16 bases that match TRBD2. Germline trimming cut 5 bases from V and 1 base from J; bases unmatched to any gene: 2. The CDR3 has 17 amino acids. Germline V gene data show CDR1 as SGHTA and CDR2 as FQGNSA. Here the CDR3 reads CASSTGLAGGSYNEQFF. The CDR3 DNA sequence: TGTGCCAGCAGCACGGGACTAGCGGGAGGGTCCTACAATGAGCAGTTCTTC.

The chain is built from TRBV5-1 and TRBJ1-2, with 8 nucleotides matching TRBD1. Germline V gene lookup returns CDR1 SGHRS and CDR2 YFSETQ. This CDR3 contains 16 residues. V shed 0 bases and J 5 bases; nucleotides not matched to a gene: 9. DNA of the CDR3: TGCGCCAGCAGCTTGGGAGGCCCGGGACAGGAGTATGGCTACACCTTC. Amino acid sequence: CASSLGGPGQEYGYTF.

The CDR3 bases are TGCGCCAGCAGCTTGGGGGCGTTATACGAGCAGTACTTC. It translates to CASSLGALYEQYF. The genes are TRBV5-1 and TRBJ2-7; D gene ambiguous. The V end lost 0 bases, the J end lost 4 bases, and 8 bases lay between the germline ends. The CDR3 is made up of 13 amino acids. Germline CDR1 SGHRS, CDR2 YFSETQ.

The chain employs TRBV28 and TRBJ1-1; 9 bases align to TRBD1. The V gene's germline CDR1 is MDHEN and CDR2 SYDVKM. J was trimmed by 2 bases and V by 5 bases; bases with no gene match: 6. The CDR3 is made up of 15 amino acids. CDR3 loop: CASSTQGAHNTEAFF. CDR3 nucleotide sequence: TGTGCCAGCAGTACACAGGGGGCGCATAACACTGAAGCTTTCTTT.

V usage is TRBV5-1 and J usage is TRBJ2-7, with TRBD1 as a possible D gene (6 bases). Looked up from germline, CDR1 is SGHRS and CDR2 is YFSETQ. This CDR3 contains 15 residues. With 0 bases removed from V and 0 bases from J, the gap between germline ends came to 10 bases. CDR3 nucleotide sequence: TGCGCCAGCAGCTTGGTGGCAGGGGCCTCCTACGAGCAGTACTTC. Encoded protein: CASSLVAGASYEQYF.

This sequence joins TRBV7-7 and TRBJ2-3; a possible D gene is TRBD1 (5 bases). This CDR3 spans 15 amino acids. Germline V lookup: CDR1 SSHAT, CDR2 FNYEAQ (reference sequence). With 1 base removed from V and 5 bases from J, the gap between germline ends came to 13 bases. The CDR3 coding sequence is TGTGCCAGCAGCTTAGGTGGGGCTATTGAAGATACGCAGTATTTT. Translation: CASSLGGAIEDTQYF.

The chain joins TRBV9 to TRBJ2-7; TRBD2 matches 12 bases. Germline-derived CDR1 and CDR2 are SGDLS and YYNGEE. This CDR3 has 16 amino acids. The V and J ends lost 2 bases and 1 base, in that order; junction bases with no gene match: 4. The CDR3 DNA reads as TGTGCCAGCAGCGTCGGCGGACTAGCGGGATCCTACGAGCAGTACTTC. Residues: CASSVGGLAGSYEQYF. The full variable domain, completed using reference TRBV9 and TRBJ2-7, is DSGVTQTPKHLITATGQRVTLRCSPRSGDLSVYWYQQSLDQGLQFLIQYYNGEERAKGNILERFSAQQFPDLHSELNLSSLELGDSALYFCASSVGGLAGSYEQYFGPGTRLTVT.